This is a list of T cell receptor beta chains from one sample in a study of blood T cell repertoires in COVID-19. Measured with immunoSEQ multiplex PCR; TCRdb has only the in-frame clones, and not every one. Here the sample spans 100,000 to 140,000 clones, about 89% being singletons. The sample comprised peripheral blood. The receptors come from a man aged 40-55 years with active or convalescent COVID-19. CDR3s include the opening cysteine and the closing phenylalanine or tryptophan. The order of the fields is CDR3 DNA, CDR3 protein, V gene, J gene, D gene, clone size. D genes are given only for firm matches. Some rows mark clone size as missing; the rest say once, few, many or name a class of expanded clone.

TGTGCCAGCAGCCGGGACAGGGGCCTGGAGCAGTACTTC,CASSRDRGLEQYF,TRBV4-2,TRBJ2-7,TRBD1,-
TGTGCCAGCAGCTTAGGGGCAGGGATGGAGACCCAGTACTTC,CASSLGAGMETQYF,TRBV7-9,TRBJ2-5,-,-
TGTGCCAGCAGCCGGCGGACTAGCGGTATCCAAGAGACCCAGTACTTC,CASSRRTSGIQETQYF,TRBV11-2,TRBJ2-5,TRBD2,-
TGTGCCAGCAGCAAGAACGACAGGGATAAGGGCCCTCTAAGGTGGTACGAGCAGTACTTC,CASSKNDRDKGPLRWYEQYF,TRBV28,TRBJ2-7,TRBD1,-
TGTGCCAGCAGTCCATCACAGGGTACGATAGGTCAGCCCCAGCATTTT,CASSPSQGTIGQPQHF,TRBV28,TRBJ1-5,-,-
TGTGCCTGGACCAGGGGCAGTTACCACACCGGGGAGCTGTTTTTT,CAWTRGSYHTGELFF,TRBV30,TRBJ2-2,-,-
TGTGCCAGCAGTGAGTTGGGTAGCGGGAGTATTGAGCAGTTCTTC,CASSELGSGSIEQFF,TRBV6-1,TRBJ2-1,TRBD2,few
TGTGCCTGGAGTGTAACTAGCGGGAGCACCGAGCAGTACTTC,CAWSVTSGSTEQYF,TRBV30,TRBJ2-7,TRBD2,-
TGCGCCAGCAGCTACTTAGACACGGTGGATTTAGGCGGCTACACCTTC,CASSYLDTVDLGGYTF,TRBV5-1,TRBJ1-2,-,-
TGTGCCAGCAACTACTACGACGGAACCGGGGAGCTGTTTTTT,CASNYYDGTGELFF,TRBV7-8,TRBJ2-2,-,-
TGTGCCAGCAGCGTGACAGGGGGAACTGAAGCTTTCTTT,CASSVTGGTEAFF,TRBV7-3,TRBJ1-1,TRBD1,-
TGTGCCAGCTCCGCGGACAGCTCTGGAAACACCATATATTTT,CASSADSSGNTIYF,TRBV18,TRBJ1-3,-,once
TGTGCCTGGGCTAAAAAGCCGTGGAGCGGGAGGAACAATGAGCAGTTCTTC,CAWAKKPWSGRNNEQFF,TRBV30,TRBJ2-1,TRBD2,-
TGTGCCTGGAGTGTAGCGGCCAATTCACCCCTCCACTTT,CAWSVAANSPLHF,TRBV30,TRBJ1-6,-,-
TGTGCCAGCCTCCTAAAGGACAGGGAATACGAGCAGTACTTC,CASLLKDREYEQYF,TRBV9,TRBJ2-7,TRBD1,-
TGTGCCAGCAGCCTAGATAGCGGGAGGGCTGTTGAGCAGTTCTTC,CASSLDSGRAVEQFF,TRBV7-2,TRBJ2-1,TRBD2,few
TGTGCCAGCAGCCCTGGCTGGGCGGATACGCAGTATTTT,CASSPGWADTQYF,TRBV12-3/TRBV12-4,TRBJ2-3,-,-
TGTGCCAGCAAAAACCCGGGACAGTTGTCTGGAAACACCATATATTTT,CASKNPGQLSGNTIYF,TRBV28,TRBJ1-3,TRBD1,-
TGTGCCAGCAGCTCGAGCGGGAGGTATGAGCAGTTCTTC,CASSSSGRYEQFF,TRBV7-9,TRBJ2-1,TRBD2,-
TGTGCCTGGACGACGACAATACTCGGGGGAGGGACGTCTCTCTACAATGAGCAGTTCTTC,CAWTTTILGGGTSLYNEQFF,TRBV30,TRBJ2-1,TRBD2,-
TGTGCCAGCACCCCCCTCCGGTCGACCTACGAGCAGTACTTC,CASTPLRSTYEQYF,TRBV7-7,TRBJ2-7,-,-
TGTGCCAGTAGTATACAGTTAACAGATACGCAGTATTTT,CASSIQLTDTQYF,TRBV19,TRBJ2-3,-,-
TGTGCCAGCAGTTACACCGCGGGGGGCCCCTACGAGCAGTACTTC,CASSYTAGGPYEQYF,TRBV6-5,TRBJ2-7,TRBD2,-
TGTGCCAGTAGCTCCGGGACAGTCGATGGCTACACCTTC,CASSSGTVDGYTF,TRBV28,TRBJ1-2,TRBD1,-
TGTGCCAGCAGTTATTTGGCAGGCTCAGATACGCAGTATTTT,CASSYLAGSDTQYF,TRBV6-5,TRBJ2-3,-,-